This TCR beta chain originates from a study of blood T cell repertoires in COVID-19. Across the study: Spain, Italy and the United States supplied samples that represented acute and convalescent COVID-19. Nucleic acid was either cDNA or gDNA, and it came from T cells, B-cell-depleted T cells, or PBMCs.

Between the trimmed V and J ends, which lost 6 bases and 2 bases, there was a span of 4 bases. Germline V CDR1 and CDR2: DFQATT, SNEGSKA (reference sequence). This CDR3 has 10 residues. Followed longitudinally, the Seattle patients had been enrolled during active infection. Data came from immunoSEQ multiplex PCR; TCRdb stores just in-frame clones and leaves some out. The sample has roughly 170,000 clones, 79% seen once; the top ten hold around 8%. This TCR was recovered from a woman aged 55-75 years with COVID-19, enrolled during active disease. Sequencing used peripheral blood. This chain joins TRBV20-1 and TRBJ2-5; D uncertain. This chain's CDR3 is CSASQETQYF. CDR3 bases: TGCAGTGCGTCTCAAGAGACCCAGTACTTC.